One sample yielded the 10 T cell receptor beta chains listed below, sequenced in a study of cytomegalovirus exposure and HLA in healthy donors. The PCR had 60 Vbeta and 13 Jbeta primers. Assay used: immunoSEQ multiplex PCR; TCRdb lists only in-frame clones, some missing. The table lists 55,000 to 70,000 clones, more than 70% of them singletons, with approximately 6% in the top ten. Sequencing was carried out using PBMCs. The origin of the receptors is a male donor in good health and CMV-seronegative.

The chain's CDR3 is CSVADSYTF. The CDR3 DNA reads TGCAGCGTAGCAGACTCCTACACCTTC. The chain joins TRBV29-1 to TRBJ1-2, with D unresolved. V shed 6 bases and J shed 10 bases, with 9 bases lying between them. The CDR3 sequence is 9 residues long. Per the germline V gene, CDR1 is SQVTM and CDR2 is ANQGSEA.

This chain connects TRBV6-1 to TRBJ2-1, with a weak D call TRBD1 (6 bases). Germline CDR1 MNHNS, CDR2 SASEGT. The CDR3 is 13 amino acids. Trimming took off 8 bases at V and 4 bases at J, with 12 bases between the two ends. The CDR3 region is CASVLQGYNEQFF. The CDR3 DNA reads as TGTGCCAGCGTTTTACAGGGTTACAATGAGCAGTTCTTC.

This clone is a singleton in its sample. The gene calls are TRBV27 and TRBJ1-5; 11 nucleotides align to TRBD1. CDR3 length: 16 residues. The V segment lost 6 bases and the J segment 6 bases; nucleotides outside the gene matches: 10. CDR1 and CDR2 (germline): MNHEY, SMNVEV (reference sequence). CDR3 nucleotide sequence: TGTGCCAGCAGCCGTATGGGGACAGGGGGGACTCAGCCCCAGCATTTT. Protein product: CASSRMGTGGTQPQHF.

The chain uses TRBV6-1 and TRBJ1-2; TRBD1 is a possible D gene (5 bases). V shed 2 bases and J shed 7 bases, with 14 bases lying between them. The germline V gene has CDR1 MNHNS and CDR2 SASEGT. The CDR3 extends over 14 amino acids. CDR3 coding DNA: TGTGCCAGCAGTGAAATGGGGCCGGGGGGTGGCTACACCTTC. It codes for CASSEMGPGGGYTF.

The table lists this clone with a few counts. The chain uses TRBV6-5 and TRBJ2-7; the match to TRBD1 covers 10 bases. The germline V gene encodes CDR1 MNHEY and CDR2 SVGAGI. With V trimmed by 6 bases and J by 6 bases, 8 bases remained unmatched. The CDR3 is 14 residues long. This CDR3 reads CASSTGQGGGEQYF. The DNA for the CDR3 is TGTGCCAGCAGCACCGGACAGGGGGGGGGCGAGCAGTACTTC.

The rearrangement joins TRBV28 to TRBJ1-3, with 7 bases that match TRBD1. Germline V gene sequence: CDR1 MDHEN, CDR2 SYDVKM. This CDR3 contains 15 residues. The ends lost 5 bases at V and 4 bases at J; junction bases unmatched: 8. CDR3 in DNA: TGTGCCAGCAGTACGACCGGGACAGCGGGAAACACCATATATTTT. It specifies CASSTTGTAGNTIYF.

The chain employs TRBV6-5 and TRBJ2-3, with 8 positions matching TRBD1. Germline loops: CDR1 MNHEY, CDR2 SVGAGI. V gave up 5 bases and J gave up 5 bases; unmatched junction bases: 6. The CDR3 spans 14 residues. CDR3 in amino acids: CASSRGTGGDTQYF. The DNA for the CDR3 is TGTGCCAGCAGTCGGGGGACAGGAGGAGATACGCAGTATTTT.

The CDR3: CASSQAPDRGLSSEAFF. The CDR3, as DNA: TGCGCCAGCAGCCAGGCCCCGGACAGGGGGTTATCCTCTGAAGCTTTCTTT. V gene TRBV4-1 combines with J gene TRBJ1-1, with TRBD1 matching 10 bases. The CDR3 totals 17 residues. Germline CDR1 and CDR2: MGHRA and YSYEKL. J gave up 6 bases and V 3 bases, and 13 bases lay outside the gene matches.

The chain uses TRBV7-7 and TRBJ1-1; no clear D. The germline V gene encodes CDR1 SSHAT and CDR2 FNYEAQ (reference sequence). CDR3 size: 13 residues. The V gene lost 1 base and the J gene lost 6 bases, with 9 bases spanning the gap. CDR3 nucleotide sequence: TGTGCCAGCAGCTTAGACGGGTCGGCTGAAGCTTTCTTT. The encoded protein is CASSLDGSAEAFF.

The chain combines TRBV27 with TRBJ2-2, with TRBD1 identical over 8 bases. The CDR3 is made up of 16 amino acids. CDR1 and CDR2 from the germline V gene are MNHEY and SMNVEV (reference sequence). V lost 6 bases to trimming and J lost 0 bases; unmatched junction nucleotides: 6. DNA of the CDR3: TGTGCCAGCAGGTTGGGACAGGCGCCGAACACCGGGGAGCTGTTTTTT. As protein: CASRLGQAPNTGELFF.